Below, 30 T cell receptor beta chains from the same sample are listed, as sequenced in a study of identifying expanded T cells in peripheral blood. Clones were sequenced by immunoSEQ multiplex PCR, and TCRdb holds only the in-frame ones, with some missing. The sample includes around 56,000 clones, about four fifths of them seen just once. Material for sequencing was blood. The receptors come from a person aged 18 to 70 in good health.

The chain links TRBV7-6 to TRBJ2-1, with D unresolved. The germline V gene has CDR1 SGHVS and CDR2 FNYEAQ. The CDR3 is made up of 13 amino acids. Between the trimmed V and J ends, which lost 5 bases and 0 bases, there was a span of 5 bases. The CDR3 region is CASSRSSYNEQFF. Written as DNA, the CDR3 is TGTGCCAGCAGCCGTAGCTCCTACAATGAGCAGTTCTTC.

The J gene is TRBJ1-1, the V gene TRBV2; D gene ambiguous. In germline, CDR1 is SNHLY, CDR2 FYNNEI. There are 15 residues in the CDR3. V shed 2 bases and J shed 3 bases, with 13 bases lying between them. CDR3 coding DNA: TGTGCCAGCAGTGAAAACAGCTTGGGTTACACTGAAGCTTTCTTT. This gives the protein CASSENSLGYTEAFF.

The chain carries TRBV6-1 and TRBJ1-5, with no clear D. V shed 6 bases and J shed 5 bases, with 5 bases lying between them. The CDR3 contains 11 residues. Germline-derived CDR1 and CDR2 are MNHNS and SASEGT. The CDR3 nucleotides read TGTGCCAGCAGCAATGATCAGCCCCAGCATTTT. This gives the protein CASSNDQPQHF.

The chain couples TRBV7-9 to TRBJ2-1; the D gene could be TRBD1 or TRBD2 (5 bases each). Trimming pared 5 bases from V and 9 bases from J, leaving 11 bases between. The germline V gene encodes CDR1 SEHNR and CDR2 FQNEAQ (reference sequence). The CDR3 runs 12 residues. CDR3 loop: CASSQRGIEQFF. In nucleotides, the CDR3 is TGTGCCAGCAGCCAGAGGGGCATTGAGCAGTTCTTC.

The V call is TRBV5-1, the J call TRBJ1-2; D may be TRBD1 (5 bases). Germline values: CDR1 SGHRS, CDR2 YFSETQ. CDR3 length: 14 amino acids. V dropped 4 bases and J dropped 7 bases, with 17 bases sitting between them. CDR3 loop: CASSQDTTKRGYTF. Written as DNA, the CDR3 is TGCGCCAGCAGCCAGGACACTACTAAACGTGGCTACACCTTC.

This clone was recorded only once. Different DNA sequences within this sample yield the same CDR3. V gene TRBV5-1 combines with J gene TRBJ1-1; D perhaps matches TRBD1 (5 bases). The CDR3 totals 12 residues. Germline V gene data show CDR1 as SGHRS and CDR2 as YFSETQ. V lost 0 bases and J lost 7, with 7 bases in between. CDR3: CASSLVQGEAFF. The CDR3, as DNA: TGCGCCAGCAGCTTGGTTCAGGGTGAAGCTTTCTTT. The full variable domain, with the rest looked up from reference TRBV5-1 and TRBJ1-1, is KAGVTQTPRYLIKTRGQQVTLSCSPISGHRSVSWYQQTPGQGLQFLFEYFSETQRNKGNFPGRFSGRQFSNSRSEMNVSTLELGDSALYLCASSLVQGEAFFGQGTRLTVV.

J is TRBJ1-3 and V is TRBV30; D uncertain. Germline-derived CDR1 and CDR2 are GTSNPN and SVGIG (reference sequence). The CDR3 runs to 11 residues. V was clipped by 5 bases and J by 1 base, with 3 bases between them. In DNA form, the CDR3 reads TGTGCCTGGCGTTCTGGAAACACCATATATTTT. This gives the protein CAWRSGNTIYF.

This clone was seen just once. V is TRBV7-2 and J is TRBJ2-2, with D perhaps being TRBD1 or TRBD2 (5 bases each). The germline gives CDR1 SGHTA, CDR2 FQGNSA. V lost 4 bases and J 5 bases, leaving 11 bases between the germline ends. This CDR3 comprises 14 residues. The DNA for the CDR3 is TGTGCCAGCAGCTCCCGGGGCGGTACCGGGGAGCTGTTTTTT. It encodes CASSSRGGTGELFF.

The chain recombines TRBV5-4 with TRBJ1-1; D uncertain. This CDR3 spans 13 amino acids. CDR1 and CDR2 from the germline V gene are SGHNT and YYREEE (reference sequence). The ends were cut back, 10 bases at V and 3 bases at J, with 16 bases in the middle. The CDR3 protein is CAVLHPGDTEAFF. CDR3 in DNA: TGTGCCGTTTTACACCCGGGAGACACTGAAGCTTTCTTT.

This clone was picked up a small number of times. The chain uses TRBV13 and TRBJ1-1, with D unclear. This CDR3 has 11 residues. Trimming took 2 bases from V and 10 from J, leaving 8 bases between them. Germline values: CDR1 PRHDT, CDR2 FYEKMQ (reference sequence). The CDR3 is CASSLNGIAFF. The CDR3 nucleotides are TGTGCCAGCAGCTTAAACGGGATAGCTTTCTTT.

The rearrangement links TRBV9 to TRBJ1-1, with D unclear. Germline V gives CDR1 SGDLS, CDR2 YYNGEE. This CDR3 contains 14 residues. Trimming cost V 7 bases and J 1 base, with 14 bases left between them. CDR3 sequence: CASSTRMANTEAFF. The CDR3 nucleotides are TGTGCCAGCTCAACGCGAATGGCGAACACTGAAGCTTTCTTT.

The rearrangement links TRBV6-1 to TRBJ2-1; TRBD1 matches 7 bases. The ends lost 3 bases at V and 2 bases at J; junction bases unmatched: 4. Germline loops: CDR1 MNHNS, CDR2 SASEGT. CDR3 length: 15 amino acids. As DNA, the CDR3 is TGTGCCAGCAGTGAGAGCAGGGGGACCTACAATGAGCAGTTCTTC. Amino acid sequence: CASSESRGTYNEQFF.

The V and J genes are TRBV28 and TRBJ1-3; D remains unclear. Germline V lookup: CDR1 MDHEN, CDR2 SYDVKM. CDR3 length: 13 residues. Trimming left V 7 bases short and J 4 bases short, with 11 bases between. The CDR3 coding sequence is TGTGCCAGCATAGGTCCGAGGGGAAACACCATATATTTT. This gives the protein CASIGPRGNTIYF.

V is TRBV19 and J is TRBJ2-1, with D tentatively TRBD2 (6 bases). Between the trimmed V and J ends, which lost 6 bases and 3 bases, there was a span of 15 bases. The CDR3 has 15 amino acids. Germline CDR1 and CDR2: LNHDA and SQIVND (reference sequence). CDR3 region: CASRVTSKSYNEQFF. The CDR3 coding sequence is TGTGCCAGTAGGGTCACTAGCAAGAGCTACAATGAGCAGTTCTTC.

V and J are TRBV30 and TRBJ1-1; 11 nucleotides align to TRBD1. From germline, CDR1 is GTSNPN and CDR2 SVGIG (reference sequence). V shed 5 bases, J shed 4 bases, and the junction held 0 bases outside the gene matches. The CDR3 runs 12 residues. The CDR3 is CAWGTGGTEAFF. For the CDR3, the DNA is TGTGCCTGGGGGACAGGGGGCACTGAAGCTTTCTTT.

The V call is TRBV5-6, the J call TRBJ1-2, with D maybe TRBD1 (5 bases). Between the trimmed V and J ends, which lost 6 bases and 7 bases, there was a span of 16 bases. The CDR3 loop spans 13 amino acids. Per germline, CDR1 SGHDT and CDR2 YYEEEE. CDR3 nucleotide sequence: TGTGCCAGCATCGTTCGGGGGTTGGGTGGCTACACCTTC. It yields the protein CASIVRGLGGYTF.

The rearrangement uses TRBV14 and TRBJ2-2, with TRBD2 identical over 12 bases. Germline lookup yields CDR1 SGHDN and CDR2 FVKESK. V was pared by 6 bases and J by 5 bases, with 7 bases of the junction left unmatched. The CDR3 totals 16 residues. DNA for the CDR3: TGTGCCAGCAGACGTGGACTAGCGGGACCAACCGGGGAGCTGTTTTTT. Amino acids: CASRRGLAGPTGELFF.

The chain combines TRBV11-3 with TRBJ2-7; D not certain. In germline, CDR1 is SGHNT, CDR2 YENEEA. This CDR3 region has 16 residues. Trimming removed 2 bases at V and 3 bases at J, with 17 bases between. The DNA of the CDR3 is TGTGCCAGCAGCTTATTTGGGGAAGTCCCACACTACGAGCAGTACTTC. Translating it yields CASSLFGEVPHYEQYF.

CDR3 coding DNA: TGTGCCAGCAGCTCGATCATTATAGGTGCCTCCTACGAGCAGTACTTC. It yields the protein CASSSIIIGASYEQYF. The rearrangement links TRBV7-8 to TRBJ2-7; D call uncertain. The CDR3 is made up of 16 amino acids. V was pared by 4 bases and J by 0 bases, with 16 bases between. Germline assignment: CDR1 SGHVS and CDR2 FQNEAQ. Combining the CDR3 with reference TRBV7-8 and TRBJ2-7 gives the whole variable domain GAGVSQSPRYKVAKRGQDVALRCDPISGHVSLFWYQQALGQGPEFLTYFQNEAQLDKSGLPSDRFFAERPEGSVSTLKIQRTQQEDSAVYLCASSSIIIGASYEQYFGPGTRLTVT.

This chain links TRBV9 with TRBJ2-1, with D perhaps matching TRBD2 (5 bases). CDR3 length equals 17 residues. V was clipped by 3 bases and J by 0 bases, with 16 bases between them. The germline gives CDR1 SGDLS, CDR2 YYNGEE. The CDR3 sequence: CASSGKGLPSSYNEQFF. The CDR3 DNA is TGTGCCAGCAGCGGAAAAGGACTTCCCAGCTCCTACAATGAGCAGTTCTTC.

This clone is medium-sized (0.01 to 0.1%) by share. The chain uses TRBV19 and TRBJ1-2; D ambiguous. Germline V lookup: CDR1 LNHDA, CDR2 SQIVND (reference sequence). This CDR3 comprises 15 residues. V gave up 3 bases and J gave up 2 bases, with 13 bases separating them. For the CDR3, the DNA is TGTGCCAGTAGTATCTCATCGGGGTCAAACTATGGCTACACCTTC. It encodes CASSISSGSNYGYTF.

This sequence joins TRBV9 and TRBJ2-1; D is uncertain. This CDR3 has 13 amino acids. Germline values: CDR1 SGDLS, CDR2 YYNGEE. The V end lost 4 bases, the J end lost 4 bases, and 9 bases lay between the germline ends. CDR3 in amino acids: CASSLGRYNEQFF. The CDR3 bases are TGTGCCAGCAGCCTAGGACGGTACAATGAGCAGTTCTTC.

This clone has a handful of counts. This sequence joins TRBV5-1 and TRBJ2-3; 12 bases fit TRBD2. V was pared by 5 bases and J by 3 bases, with 16 bases of the junction left unmatched. The CDR3 is made up of 19 amino acids. Germline assignment: CDR1 SGHRS and CDR2 YFSETQ. CDR3 nucleotides: TGCGCCAGCAGTTTGCATACACCCCGACTAGCGGGGGAAACAGATACGCAGTATTTT. It is translated as CASSLHTPRLAGETDTQYF. Drawing the rest from reference TRBV5-1 and TRBJ2-3, the complete variable domain is KAGVTQTPRYLIKTRGQQVTLSCSPISGHRSVSWYQQTPGQGLQFLFEYFSETQRNKGNFPGRFSGRQFSNSRSEMNVSTLELGDSALYLCASSLHTPRLAGETDTQYFGPGTRLTVL.

The chain has TRBV7-2 and TRBJ2-2, with 8 bases fitting TRBD2. J lost 7 bases, V lost 5 bases, and 3 bases had no gene match. The V gene's germline CDR1 is SGHTA and CDR2 FQGNSA. CDR3 length: 13 amino acids. In DNA form, the CDR3 reads TGTGCCAGCAGCGCCGGGAGGGTCGGGGAGCTGTTTTTT. Translation: CASSAGRVGELFF.

The CDR3 here is CASSLAIGGSRNTEAFF. CDR3 nucleotides: TGCGCCAGCAGCTTGGCAATCGGGGGCTCAAGGAACACTGAAGCTTTCTTT. This chain uses TRBV5-1 with TRBJ1-1, with D possibly matching TRBD1 (6 bases). This CDR3 comprises 17 residues. V was shortened by 0 bases and J by 1 base, with 16 bases between the two germline ends. CDR1 is SGHRS and CDR2 is YFSETQ in the germline V gene. The full variable domain, completed using reference TRBV5-1 and TRBJ1-1, is KAGVTQTPRYLIKTRGQQVTLSCSPISGHRSVSWYQQTPGQGLQFLFEYFSETQRNKGNFPGRFSGRQFSNSRSEMNVSTLELGDSALYLCASSLAIGGSRNTEAFFGQGTRLTVV.

This chain joins TRBV7-6 and TRBJ2-3; 8 bases map to TRBD2. Trimming removed 5 bases from V and 6 bases from J; junction bases left unmatched: 10. The CDR3 consists of 15 residues. Per germline, CDR1 SGHVS and CDR2 FNYEAQ. In DNA form, the CDR3 reads TGTGCCAGCAGCCCTGGGCGCGGGGGGTGGGATACGCAGTATTTT. Translated: CASSPGRGGWDTQYF.

This clone was counted a single time. The J gene is TRBJ2-7, the V gene TRBV10-3; D may be TRBD2 (5 bases). The germline gives CDR1 ENHRY, CDR2 SYGVKD. V dropped 0 bases and J dropped 5 bases, with 17 bases sitting between them. This CDR3 comprises 16 residues. Here the CDR3 reads CAISESSRGYVDEQYF. The CDR3 nucleotides are TGTGCCATCAGTGAGTCTAGTCGGGGATACGTAGACGAGCAGTACTTC.

The rearrangement uses TRBV2 and TRBJ1-4; D perhaps matches TRBD1 (5 bases). From germline, CDR1 is SNHLY and CDR2 FYNNEI. V was shortened by 5 bases and J by 7 bases, with 14 bases between the two germline ends. The CDR3 sequence is 14 residues long. CDR3 sequence (DNA): TGTGCCAGCAGTCCCCATGGGGGGGGTGAAAAACTGTTTTTT. Its protein product is CASSPHGGGEKLFF. Filled out from reference TRBV2 and TRBJ1-4, the complete variable domain reads EPEVTQTPSHQVTQMGQEVILRCVPISNHLYFYWYRQILGQKVEFLVSFYNNEISEKSEIFDDQFSVERPDGSNFTLKIRSTKLEDSAMYFCASSPHGGGEKLFFGSGTQLSVL.

The genes are TRBV19 and TRBJ2-2; 13 bases fit TRBD2. The V segment lost 5 bases and the J segment 6 bases; nucleotides outside the gene matches: 9. This CDR3 comprises 17 residues. Germline lookup yields CDR1 LNHDA and CDR2 SQIVND (reference sequence). CDR3 coding DNA: TGTGCCAGTAGTGGGACTAGCGGGACGCTTCTGTCCGGGGAGCTGTTTTTT. It codes for CASSGTSGTLLSGELFF.

The chain couples TRBV4-1 to TRBJ1-1; D possibly corresponds to TRBD1 (5 bases). This CDR3 region has 15 residues. Trimming shortened V by 3 bases and J by 0 bases, and 11 bases separated the two germline ends. Germline CDR1 MGHRA, CDR2 YSYEKL. The CDR3 region is CASSHKTDLNTEAFF. The CDR3, as DNA: TGCGCCAGCAGCCACAAGACAGACTTGAACACTGAAGCTTTCTTT.